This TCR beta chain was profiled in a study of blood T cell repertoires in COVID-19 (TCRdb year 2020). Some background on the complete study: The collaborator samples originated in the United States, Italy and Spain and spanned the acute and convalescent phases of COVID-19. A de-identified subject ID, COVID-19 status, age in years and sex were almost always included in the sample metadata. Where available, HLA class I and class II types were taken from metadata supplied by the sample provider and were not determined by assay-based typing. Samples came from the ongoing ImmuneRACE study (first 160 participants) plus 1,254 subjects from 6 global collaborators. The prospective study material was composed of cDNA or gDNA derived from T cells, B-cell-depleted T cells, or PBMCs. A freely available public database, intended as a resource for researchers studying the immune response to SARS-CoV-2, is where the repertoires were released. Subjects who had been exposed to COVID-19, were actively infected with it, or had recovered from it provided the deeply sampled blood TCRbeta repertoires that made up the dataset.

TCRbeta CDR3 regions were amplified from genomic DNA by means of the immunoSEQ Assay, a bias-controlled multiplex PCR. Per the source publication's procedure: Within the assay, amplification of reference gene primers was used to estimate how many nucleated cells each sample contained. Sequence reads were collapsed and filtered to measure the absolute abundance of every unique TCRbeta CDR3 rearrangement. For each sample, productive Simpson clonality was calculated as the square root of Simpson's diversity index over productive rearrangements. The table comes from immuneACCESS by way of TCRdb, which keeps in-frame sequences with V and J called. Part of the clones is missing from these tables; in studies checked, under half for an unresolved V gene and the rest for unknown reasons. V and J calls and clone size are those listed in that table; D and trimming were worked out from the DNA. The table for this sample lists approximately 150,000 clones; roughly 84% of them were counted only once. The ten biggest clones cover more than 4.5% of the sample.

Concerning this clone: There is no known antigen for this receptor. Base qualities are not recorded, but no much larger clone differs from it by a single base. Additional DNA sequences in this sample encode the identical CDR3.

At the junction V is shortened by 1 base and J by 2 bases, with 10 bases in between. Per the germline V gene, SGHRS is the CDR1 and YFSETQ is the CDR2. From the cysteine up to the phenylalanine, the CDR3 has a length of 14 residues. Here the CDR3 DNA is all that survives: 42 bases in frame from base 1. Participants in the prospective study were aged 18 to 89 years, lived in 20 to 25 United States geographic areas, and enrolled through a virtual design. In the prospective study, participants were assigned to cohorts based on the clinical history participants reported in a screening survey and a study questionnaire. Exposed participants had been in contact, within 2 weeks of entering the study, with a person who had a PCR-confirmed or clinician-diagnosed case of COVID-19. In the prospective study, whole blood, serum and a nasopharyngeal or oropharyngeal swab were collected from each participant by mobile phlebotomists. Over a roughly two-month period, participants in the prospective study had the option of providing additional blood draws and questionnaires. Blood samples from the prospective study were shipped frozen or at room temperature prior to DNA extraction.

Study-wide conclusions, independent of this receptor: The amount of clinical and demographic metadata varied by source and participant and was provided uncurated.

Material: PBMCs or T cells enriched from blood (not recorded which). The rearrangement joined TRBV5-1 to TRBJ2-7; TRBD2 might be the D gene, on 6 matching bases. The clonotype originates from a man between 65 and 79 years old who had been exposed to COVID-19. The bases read TGCGCCAGCAGCTTGAGGGAGGCCCCCTACGAGCAGTACTTC. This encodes CASSLREAPYEQYF.